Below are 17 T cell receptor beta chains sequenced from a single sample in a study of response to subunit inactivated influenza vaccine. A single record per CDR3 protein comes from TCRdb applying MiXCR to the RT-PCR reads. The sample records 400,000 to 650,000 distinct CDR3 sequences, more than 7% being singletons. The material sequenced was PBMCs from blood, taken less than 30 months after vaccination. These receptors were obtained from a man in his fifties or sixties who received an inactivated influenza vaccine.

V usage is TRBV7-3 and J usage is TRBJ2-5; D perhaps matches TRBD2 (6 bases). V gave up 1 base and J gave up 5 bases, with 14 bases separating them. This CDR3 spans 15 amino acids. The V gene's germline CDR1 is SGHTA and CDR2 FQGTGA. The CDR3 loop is CASSLSGTLPETQYF. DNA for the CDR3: TGTGCCAGCAGCTTAAGCGGGACCCTGCCGGAGACCCAGTACTTC.

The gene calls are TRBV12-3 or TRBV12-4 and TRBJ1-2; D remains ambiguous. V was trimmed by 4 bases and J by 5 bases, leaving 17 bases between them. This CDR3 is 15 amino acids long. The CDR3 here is CASSYQPERGYGYTF. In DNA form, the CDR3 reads TGTGCCAGCAGTTATCAACCGGAGAGAGGATATGGCTACACCTTC.

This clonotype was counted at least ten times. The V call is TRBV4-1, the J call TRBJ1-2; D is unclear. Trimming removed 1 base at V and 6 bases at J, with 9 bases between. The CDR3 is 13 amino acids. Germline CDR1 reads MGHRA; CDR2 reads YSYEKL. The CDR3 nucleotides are TGCGCCAGCAGCCAAGGAGGGTACAATGGCTACACCTTC. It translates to CASSQGGYNGYTF.

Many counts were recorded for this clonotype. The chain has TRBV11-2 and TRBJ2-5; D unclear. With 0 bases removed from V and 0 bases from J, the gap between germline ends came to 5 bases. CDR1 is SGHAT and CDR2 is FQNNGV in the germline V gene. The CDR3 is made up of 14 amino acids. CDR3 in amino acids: CASSLEGNQETQYF. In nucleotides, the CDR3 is TGTGCCAGCAGCTTAGAGGGGAACCAAGAGACCCAGTACTTC.

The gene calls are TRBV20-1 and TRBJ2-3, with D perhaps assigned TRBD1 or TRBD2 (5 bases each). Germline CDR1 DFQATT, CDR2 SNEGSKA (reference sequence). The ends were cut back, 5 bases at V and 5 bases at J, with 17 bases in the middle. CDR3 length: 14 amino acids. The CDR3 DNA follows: TGCAGTGCTGATCGGGGCTCTTCAATAGATACGCAGTATTTT. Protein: CSADRGSSIDTQYF.

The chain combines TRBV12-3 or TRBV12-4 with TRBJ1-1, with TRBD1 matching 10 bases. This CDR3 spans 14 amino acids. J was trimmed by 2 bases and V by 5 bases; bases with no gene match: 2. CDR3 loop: CASSRDRGNTEAFF. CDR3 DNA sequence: TGTGCCAGCAGTAGGGACAGGGGCAACACTGAAGCTTTCTTT.

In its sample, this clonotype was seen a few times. The CDR3 here is CASSERDRTYEQYF. CDR3 DNA sequence: TGTGCCAGCAGCGAAAGGGACAGAACCTACGAGCAGTACTTC. The V and J genes are TRBV11-2 and TRBJ2-7, with 7 bases aligning to TRBD1. Unmatched junction bases numbered 6, after V lost 5 bases and J lost 2 bases. CDR3 length: 14 amino acids. Germline lookup yields CDR1 SGHAT and CDR2 FQNNGV.

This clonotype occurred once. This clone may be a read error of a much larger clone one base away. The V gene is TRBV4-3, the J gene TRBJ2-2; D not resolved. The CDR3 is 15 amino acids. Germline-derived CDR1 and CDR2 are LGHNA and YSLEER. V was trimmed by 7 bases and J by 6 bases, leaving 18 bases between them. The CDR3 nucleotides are TGCGCCAGCAACCAGGATTGGGGTATCGCCGGGGAGCTGTTTTTT. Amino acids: CASNQDWGIAGELFF.

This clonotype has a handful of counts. DNA of the CDR3: TGCGCCAGCAGCCCCCCAGGAGGCCGACCTGAAGAGACCCAGTACTTC. Translation gives CASSPPGGRPEETQYF. The V call is TRBV5-1, the J call TRBJ2-5, with a possible D match to TRBD2 (5 bases). CDR1 SGHRS and CDR2 YFSETQ come from the germline V gene. The CDR3 is 16 amino acids. V lost 4 bases and J lost 3, with 19 bases in between.

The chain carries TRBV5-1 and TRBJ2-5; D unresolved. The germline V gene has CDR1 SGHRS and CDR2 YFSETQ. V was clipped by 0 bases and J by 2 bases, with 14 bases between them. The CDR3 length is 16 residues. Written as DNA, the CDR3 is TGCGCCAGCAGCTTGGCTCGGCTTGGGCGACAAGAGACCCAGTACTTC. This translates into CASSLARLGRQETQYF. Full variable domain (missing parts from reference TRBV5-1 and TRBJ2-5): KAGVTQTPRYLIKTRGQQVTLSCSPISGHRSVSWYQQTPGQGLQFLFEYFSETQRNKGNFPGRFSGRQFSNSRSEMNVSTLELGDSALYLCASSLARLGRQETQYFGPGTRLLVL.

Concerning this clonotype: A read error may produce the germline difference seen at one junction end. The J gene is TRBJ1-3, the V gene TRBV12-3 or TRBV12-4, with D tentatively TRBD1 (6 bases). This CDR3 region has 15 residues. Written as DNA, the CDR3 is TGTGTCAGCAGTTTAGCAACAGGGACTGGAAACACCATATATTTT. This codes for CVSSLATGTGNTIYF.

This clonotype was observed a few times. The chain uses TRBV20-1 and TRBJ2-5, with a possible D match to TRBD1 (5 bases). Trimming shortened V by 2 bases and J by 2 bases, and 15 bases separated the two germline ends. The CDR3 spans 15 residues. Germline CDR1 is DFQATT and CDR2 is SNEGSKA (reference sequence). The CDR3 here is CSARTQGDTQETQYF. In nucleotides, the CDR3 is TGCAGTGCTAGAACCCAGGGCGACACACAAGAGACCCAGTACTTC.

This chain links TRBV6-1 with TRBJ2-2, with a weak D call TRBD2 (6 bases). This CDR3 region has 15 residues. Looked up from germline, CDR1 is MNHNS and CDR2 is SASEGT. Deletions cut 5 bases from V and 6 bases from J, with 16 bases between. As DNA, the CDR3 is TGTGCCAGCAGTCCACCCGGACTAACAGCCGGGGAGCTGTTTTTT. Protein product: CASSPPGLTAGELFF.

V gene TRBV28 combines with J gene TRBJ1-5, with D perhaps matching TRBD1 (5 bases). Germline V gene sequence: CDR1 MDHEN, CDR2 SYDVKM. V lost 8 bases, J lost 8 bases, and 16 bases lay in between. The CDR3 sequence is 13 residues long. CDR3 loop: CASRRQYREPQHF. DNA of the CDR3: TGTGCCAGCCGGAGACAGTACCGGGAGCCCCAGCATTTT.

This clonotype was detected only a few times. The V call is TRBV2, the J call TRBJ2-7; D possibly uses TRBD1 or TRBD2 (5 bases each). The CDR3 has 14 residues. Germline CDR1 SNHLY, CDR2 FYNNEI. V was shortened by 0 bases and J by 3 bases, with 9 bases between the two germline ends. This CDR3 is CASSEAGTLYEQYF. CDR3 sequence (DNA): TGTGCCAGCAGTGAAGCGGGGACCCTCTACGAGCAGTACTTC. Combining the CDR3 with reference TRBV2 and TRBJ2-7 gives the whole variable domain EPEVTQTPSHQVTQMGQEVILRCVPISNHLYFYWYRQILGQKVEFLVSFYNNEISEKSEIFDDQFSVERPDGSNFTLKIRSTKLEDSAMYFCASSEAGTLYEQYFGPGTRLTVT.

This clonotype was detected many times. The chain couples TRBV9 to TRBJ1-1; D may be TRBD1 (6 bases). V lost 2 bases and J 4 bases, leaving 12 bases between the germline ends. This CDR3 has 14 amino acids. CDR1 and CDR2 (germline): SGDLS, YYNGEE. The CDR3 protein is CASSVGGSGTEAFF. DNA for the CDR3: TGTGCCAGCAGCGTCGGGGGCTCAGGCACTGAAGCTTTCTTT.

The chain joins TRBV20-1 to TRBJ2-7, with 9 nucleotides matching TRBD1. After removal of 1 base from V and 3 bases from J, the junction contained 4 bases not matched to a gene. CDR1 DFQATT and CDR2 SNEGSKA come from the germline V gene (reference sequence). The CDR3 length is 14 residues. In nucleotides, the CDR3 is TGCAGTGCTAGAGCAGGGACAGGGAGCTACGAGCAGTACTTC. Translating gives CSARAGTGSYEQYF.